This is a list of T cell receptor beta chains from one sample in a study of T cell changes during pregnancy in multiple sclerosis. TCRdb's table, derived via immunoSEQ multiplex PCR, lists solely in-frame clones and lacks some. The data show about 75,000 clones, about 93% seen once. The source material was CD4+ T cells from peripheral blood mononuclear cells, sampled after pregnancy. The receptor source for this set is a female donor with multiple sclerosis, enrolled in a pregnancy study. Both conserved end residues are part of each CDR3. The D gene is left open where the match is weak. Clone sizes are given selectively: once, few, many, or a class where the clone is expanded.

J gene: TRBJ1-1; V gene: TRBV7-2; D gene: TRBD1; clone size: once; CDR3 DNA: TGTGCCAGCAGCTTCAGGGGGTTGAACACTGAAGCTTTCTTT; CDR3 protein: CASSFRGLNTEAFF
J gene: TRBJ1-5; V gene: TRBV19; D gene: -; clone size: -; CDR3 DNA: TGTGCCAGTAGTACCTATGGGCGGGGCTACCAGCCCCAGCATTTT; CDR3 protein: CASSTYGRGYQPQHF
J gene: TRBJ2-7; V gene: TRBV19; D gene: TRBD2; clone size: -; CDR3 DNA: TGTGCCAGTAGTTATAGCGGGAGAGGGATCTACGAGCAGTACTTC; CDR3 protein: CASSYSGRGIYEQYF
J gene: TRBJ1-1; V gene: TRBV9; D gene: -; clone size: -; CDR3 DNA: TGTGCCAGCAGCGTTCAAGCCATGAACACTGAAGCTTTCTTT; CDR3 protein: CASSVQAMNTEAFF
J gene: TRBJ1-1; V gene: TRBV9; D gene: -; clone size: few; CDR3 DNA: TGTGCCAGCAGCGTGGCCCCGGGTGGCACTGAAGCTTTCTTT; CDR3 protein: CASSVAPGGTEAFF
J gene: TRBJ1-1; V gene: TRBV30; D gene: -; clone size: -; CDR3 DNA: TGTGCCTGGAGTGCGAACAGGGTGGTAGGCACTGAAGCTTTCTTT; CDR3 protein: CAWSANRVVGTEAFF
J gene: TRBJ1-3; V gene: TRBV5-1; D gene: -; clone size: -; CDR3 DNA: TGCGCCAGCACCCAGACCGGGAACTCTGGAAACACCATATATTTT; CDR3 protein: CASTQTGNSGNTIYF
J gene: TRBJ2-1; V gene: TRBV7-7; D gene: -; clone size: once; CDR3 DNA: TGTGCTAGCAGCCCGTCCCCAGGGATTGGGCAGTTCTTC; CDR3 protein: CASSPSPGIGQFF
J gene: TRBJ1-1; V gene: TRBV7-2; D gene: TRBD1; clone size: -; CDR3 DNA: TGTGCCAGCAGCTCCCATTGGGACAGGGTACACACTGAAGCTTTCTTT; CDR3 protein: CASSSHWDRVHTEAFF
J gene: TRBJ2-7; V gene: TRBV27; D gene: TRBD1; clone size: -; CDR3 DNA: TGTGCCAGCAGTAAAGACAGGGCCTACGAGCAGTACTTC; CDR3 protein: CASSKDRAYEQYF
J gene: TRBJ2-3; V gene: TRBV29-1; D gene: TRBD2; clone size: -; CDR3 DNA: TGCAGCGTCCCTAGACTAGCGGGAGAGTTAGATACGCAGTATTTT; CDR3 protein: CSVPRLAGELDTQYF
J gene: TRBJ1-4; V gene: TRBV7-9; D gene: TRBD1; clone size: -; CDR3 DNA: TGTGCCAGCAGCCCCGTGGGGACAGGGGCAGAAAAACTGTTTTTT; CDR3 protein: CASSPVGTGAEKLFF
J gene: TRBJ1-2; V gene: TRBV15; D gene: -; clone size: once; CDR3 DNA: TGTGCCACCAGCCTCCATATGGAGGGCTACACCTTC; CDR3 protein: CATSLHMEGYTF
J gene: TRBJ2-7; V gene: TRBV5-4; D gene: TRBD2; clone size: -; CDR3 DNA: TGTGCCAGCAGCTTTAGCGGGCCCACCTACGAGCAGTACTTC; CDR3 protein: CASSFSGPTYEQYF
J gene: TRBJ2-3; V gene: TRBV18; D gene: TRBD2; clone size: -; CDR3 DNA: TGTGCCAGCTCAGCTACTAGCGGGAGGAGCACAGATACGCAGTATTTT; CDR3 protein: CASSATSGRSTDTQYF
J gene: TRBJ2-1; V gene: TRBV2; D gene: -; clone size: -; CDR3 DNA: TGTGCCAGCAGTGATGGTAGCGGCTCCTACAATGAGCAGTTCTTC; CDR3 protein: CASSDGSGSYNEQFF
J gene: TRBJ1-1; V gene: TRBV15; D gene: -; clone size: -; CDR3 DNA: TGTGCCACCAGCAGAGGTCAGAACACTGAAGCTTTCTTT; CDR3 protein: CATSRGQNTEAFF
J gene: TRBJ2-5; V gene: TRBV7-2; D gene: -; clone size: -; CDR3 DNA: TGTGCCAGCAGCTTAGATGGCCGCCCGGGAGAGACCCAGTACTTC; CDR3 protein: CASSLDGRPGETQYF
J gene: TRBJ2-2; V gene: TRBV5-1; D gene: TRBD2; clone size: -; CDR3 DNA: TGCGCCACCTCGGGGGGTGGCGCCGGGGAGCTGTTTTTT; CDR3 protein: CATSGGGAGELFF
J gene: TRBJ2-7; V gene: TRBV5-4; D gene: TRBD2; clone size: once; CDR3 DNA: TGTGCCAGCAGCTCTGCGCCAGGGACTAGCGGGTTTGCCTACGAGCAGTACTTC; CDR3 protein: CASSSAPGTSGFAYEQYF
J gene: TRBJ2-5; V gene: TRBV7-2; D gene: -; clone size: once; CDR3 DNA: TGTGCCAGCAGCCGACAGGGGAGGGGAGAGACCCAGTACTTC; CDR3 protein: CASSRQGRGETQYF
J gene: TRBJ2-7; V gene: TRBV5-6; D gene: TRBD2; clone size: -; CDR3 DNA: TGTGCCAGCAGCTTGGCGGGGGGAGCGGGGGCCTACGAGCAGTACTTC; CDR3 protein: CASSLAGGAGAYEQYF
J gene: TRBJ2-7; V gene: TRBV5-4; D gene: -; clone size: -; CDR3 DNA: TGTGCCAGCACCTTGGAACGTGGATCAGGAACCTACGAGCAGTACTTC; CDR3 protein: CASTLERGSGTYEQYF
J gene: TRBJ2-5; V gene: TRBV7-2; D gene: -; clone size: -; CDR3 DNA: TGTGCCAGCAGCCCGCGCACTAGGGAGACCCAGTACTTC; CDR3 protein: CASSPRTRETQYF
J gene: TRBJ1-5; V gene: TRBV2; D gene: -; clone size: once; CDR3 DNA: TGTGCCAGCAGTGAATGGTTCAGGGCGGAGCCCCAGCATTTT; CDR3 protein: CASSEWFRAEPQHF
J gene: TRBJ1-3; V gene: TRBV2; D gene: -; clone size: once; CDR3 DNA: TGTGCCAGCACACCCAGGGTCTCAGGAAACACCATATATTTT; CDR3 protein: CASTPRVSGNTIYF
J gene: TRBJ2-2; V gene: TRBV12-5; D gene: -; clone size: -; CDR3 DNA: TGTGCTAGTGGTTTGGTACTGGGCAGGGGAAAGGCCGGGGAGCTGTTTTTT; CDR3 protein: CASGLVLGRGKAGELFF
J gene: TRBJ2-5; V gene: TRBV27; D gene: TRBD1; clone size: once; CDR3 DNA: TGTGCCAGCAGTTTGAGCGTGACAGGGGGAGAAGAGACCCAGTACTTC; CDR3 protein: CASSLSVTGGEETQYF
J gene: TRBJ1-5; V gene: TRBV28; D gene: -; clone size: -; CDR3 DNA: TGTGCCAGCAGTTTATCGGGGGGTAGAGGCAATCAGCCCCAGCATTTT; CDR3 protein: CASSLSGGRGNQPQHF
J gene: TRBJ2-7; V gene: TRBV28; D gene: -; clone size: -; CDR3 DNA: TGTGCCAGCAGGCACCGGACATCCGAGTCCTACGAGCAGTACTTC; CDR3 protein: CASRHRTSESYEQYF
J gene: TRBJ2-2; V gene: TRBV11-2; D gene: TRBD2; clone size: few; CDR3 DNA: TGTGCCAGCAGCTTACTAGCGGGAGGGCCAAGTACCGGGGAGCTGTTTTTT; CDR3 protein: CASSLLAGGPSTGELFF
J gene: TRBJ2-1; V gene: TRBV28; D gene: -; clone size: -; CDR3 DNA: TGTGCCAGCAGCCCCGGGACTTACAATGAGCAGTTCTTC; CDR3 protein: CASSPGTYNEQFF
J gene: TRBJ1-2; V gene: TRBV4-1; D gene: -; clone size: -; CDR3 DNA: TGCGCCAGCAACCTAGGGGGGGGCGGCTATGGCTACACCTTC; CDR3 protein: CASNLGGGGYGYTF
J gene: TRBJ2-5; V gene: TRBV28; D gene: -; clone size: -; CDR3 DNA: TGTGCCAGCAGTTTAAGGGGGCAAGAGACCCAGTACTTC; CDR3 protein: CASSLRGQETQYF
J gene: TRBJ2-5; V gene: TRBV14; D gene: -; clone size: -; CDR3 DNA: TGTGCCAGCAGCCAAGATCTGGGTCTAGGAGAGACCCAGTACTTC; CDR3 protein: CASSQDLGLGETQYF
J gene: TRBJ2-3; V gene: TRBV15; D gene: TRBD1; clone size: -; CDR3 DNA: TGTGCCACCAGCAGACCGGGACAGGGCTCAGATACGCAGTATTTT; CDR3 protein: CATSRPGQGSDTQYF
J gene: TRBJ1-1; V gene: TRBV28; D gene: -; clone size: -; CDR3 DNA: TGTGCCAGCAGTTTACTCCGACAGAACACTGAAGCTTTCTTT; CDR3 protein: CASSLLRQNTEAFF
J gene: TRBJ1-6; V gene: TRBV6-5; D gene: -; clone size: once; CDR3 DNA: TGTGCCAGCAGACAGAGTAATTCACCCCTCCACTTT; CDR3 protein: CASRQSNSPLHF
J gene: TRBJ2-1; V gene: TRBV5-6; D gene: TRBD1; clone size: -; CDR3 DNA: TGTGCCAGCAGCCAGACAGGGGGCCCTTTGGATGAGCAGTTCTTC; CDR3 protein: CASSQTGGPLDEQFF
J gene: TRBJ2-7; V gene: TRBV7-2; D gene: TRBD2; clone size: once; CDR3 DNA: TGTGCCAGCATTAATCCGGGACTAGCGGGAGGGGCCTACGAGCAGTACTTC; CDR3 protein: CASINPGLAGGAYEQYF
J gene: TRBJ1-3; V gene: TRBV6-1; D gene: TRBD1; clone size: -; CDR3 DNA: TGTGCCAGCAGTCGGGACAGCCTCTCTGGAAACACCATATATTTT; CDR3 protein: CASSRDSLSGNTIYF
J gene: TRBJ2-4; V gene: TRBV28; D gene: -; clone size: -; CDR3 DNA: TGTGCCAGCAGTTTACCCCCTGAGCAGCAGGGAAACATTCAGTACTTC; CDR3 protein: CASSLPPEQQGNIQYF
J gene: TRBJ2-7; V gene: TRBV5-1; D gene: TRBD2; clone size: -; CDR3 DNA: TGCGCCAGCAGCTTCTCTAGACTAGCGCTTGATACTGGGGAGCAGTACTTC; CDR3 protein: CASSFSRLALDTGEQYF
J gene: TRBJ1-2; V gene: TRBV15; D gene: TRBD1; clone size: -; CDR3 DNA: TGTGCCACCAGCGGCGACAGGGACTATGGCTACACCTTC; CDR3 protein: CATSGDRDYGYTF
J gene: TRBJ1-2; V gene: TRBV7-9; D gene: TRBD1; clone size: -; CDR3 DNA: TGTGCCAGCAGCTCCGGACAGGGCGGCTATGGCTACACCTTC; CDR3 protein: CASSSGQGGYGYTF
J gene: TRBJ2-7; V gene: TRBV28; D gene: TRBD1; clone size: -; CDR3 DNA: TGTGCCAGCCAAGACCGACAGGGATCCTACGAGCAGTACTTC; CDR3 protein: CASQDRQGSYEQYF
J gene: TRBJ2-7; V gene: TRBV28; D gene: TRBD1; clone size: -; CDR3 DNA: TGTGCCAGCAGGGACAGGCAGTTAGGGTCCTCCGAGCAGTACTTC; CDR3 protein: CASRDRQLGSSEQYF
J gene: TRBJ2-7; V gene: TRBV5-4; D gene: -; clone size: -; CDR3 DNA: TGTGCCAGCAGCTCACCGGGGAACTACGAGCAGTACTTC; CDR3 protein: CASSSPGNYEQYF